Below are 8 T cell receptor beta chains sequenced from a single sample in a study of Ad26.COV2.S vaccination and SARS-CoV-2 variants. TCRdb keeps only in-frame clones here, not all; method: immunoSEQ multiplex PCR. Of about half a million clones detected, 70% to 90% appear once; the ten largest clones hold 1.5% to 2%. Treatment described: some 20 received Ad26.COV2.S at low or high dose, single or two shots; about 5 received placebo; per-sample allocation not given. Specimen acquisition occurred on day 63 following the initial vaccine or placebo injection. The sequencing used peripheral blood, collected in a trial of Ad26.COV2.S vaccine versus placebo. All receptors derive from a person between 18 and 59 years old who received the Ad26.COV2.S COVID-19 vaccine or a placebo.

V is TRBV28 and J is TRBJ1-2; D is ambiguous. Germline assignment: CDR1 MDHEN and CDR2 SYDVKM. The CDR3 is made up of 12 amino acids. With 5 bases removed from V and 5 bases from J, the gap between germline ends came to 9 bases. The CDR3 region is CASSIDGYGYTF. The CDR3 coding sequence is TGTGCCAGCAGTATCGACGGGTATGGCTACACCTTC.

The chain recombines TRBV9 with TRBJ2-2; D not certain. The CDR3 is made up of 14 amino acids. Germline assignment: CDR1 SGDLS and CDR2 YYNGEE. V lost 6 bases to trimming and J lost 2 bases, with 11 bases between them. The DNA of the CDR3 is TGTGCCAGCAACTCCGGGCTAAACACCGGGGAGCTGTTTTTT. Amino acids: CASNSGLNTGELFF.

In regard to this clone: This sample includes further DNA sequences coding for the same CDR3. J is TRBJ1-3 and V is TRBV5-1; TRBD1 agrees at 11 bases. V trimming: 4 bases; J trimming: 0 bases; junction bases outside the gene matches: 0. Germline CDR1 reads SGHRS; CDR2 reads YFSETQ. This CDR3 spans 15 amino acids. CDR3 amino acids: CASSGQGASGNTIYF. The CDR3 DNA follows: TGCGCCAGCAGCGGACAGGGGGCCTCTGGAAACACCATATATTTT.

The chain combines TRBV6-5 with TRBJ1-3; D is uncertain. The CDR3 runs 16 residues. CDR1 is MNHEY, CDR2 SVGAGI, per germline. The V gene lost 0 bases and the J gene lost 9 bases, with 18 bases spanning the gap. CDR3 in amino acids: CASSYSRSNSRSTIYF. The CDR3 nucleotides are TGTGCCAGCAGTTACTCGAGATCAAACAGCCGAAGCACCATATATTTT.

A few counts support this clone. This chain connects TRBV7-9 to TRBJ1-4, with TRBD1 as a possible D gene (5 bases). The CDR3 sequence is 15 residues long. Trimming cost V 5 bases and J 8 bases, with 18 bases left between them. Germline V lookup: CDR1 SEHNR, CDR2 FQNEAQ (reference sequence). The CDR3 region is CASSDKGRVGEKLFF. CDR3 nucleotide sequence: TGTGCCAGCAGCGACAAAGGCAGGGTGGGCGAAAAACTGTTTTTT.

The rearrangement links TRBV7-8 to TRBJ1-1, with D perhaps matching TRBD1 (5 bases). CDR1 and CDR2 from the germline V gene are SGHVS and FQNEAQ. Trimming stripped 6 bases from V and 11 bases from J, with 25 bases between. CDR3 length: 15 residues. This CDR3 reads CASSPKRRTGLGAFF. CDR3 coding DNA: TGTGCCAGCAGTCCAAAAAGGCGGACGGGACTTGGGGCTTTCTTT.

The chain combines TRBV3-1 (or the pseudogene TRBV3-2) with TRBJ1-6, with D unclear. CDR1 and CDR2 from the germline V gene are LGHDT and YNNKEL (reference sequence). The length of the CDR3 is 14 residues. The ends were cut back, 0 bases at V and 7 bases at J, with 7 bases in the middle. CDR3 sequence reads: CASSQEGGNSPLHF. The CDR3 DNA reads TGTGCCAGCAGCCAAGAGGGAGGAAATTCACCCCTCCACTTT.

This chain joins TRBV9 and TRBJ2-7; TRBD1 matches 9 bases. The V and J ends lost 2 bases and 3 bases, in that order; junction bases with no gene match: 6. The CDR3 contains 15 residues. The germline V gene encodes CDR1 SGDLS and CDR2 YYNGEE. CDR3 nucleotides: TGTGCCAGCAGCGTGGGGGGACAGGGAGGCTACGAGCAGTACTTC. It specifies CASSVGGQGGYEQYF. The full variable domain, its missing parts supplied by reference TRBV9 and TRBJ2-7, is DSGVTQTPKHLITATGQRVTLRCSPRSGDLSVYWYQQSLDQGLQFLIQYYNGEERAKGNILERFSAQQFPDLHSELNLSSLELGDSALYFCASSVGGQGGYEQYFGPGTRLTVT.